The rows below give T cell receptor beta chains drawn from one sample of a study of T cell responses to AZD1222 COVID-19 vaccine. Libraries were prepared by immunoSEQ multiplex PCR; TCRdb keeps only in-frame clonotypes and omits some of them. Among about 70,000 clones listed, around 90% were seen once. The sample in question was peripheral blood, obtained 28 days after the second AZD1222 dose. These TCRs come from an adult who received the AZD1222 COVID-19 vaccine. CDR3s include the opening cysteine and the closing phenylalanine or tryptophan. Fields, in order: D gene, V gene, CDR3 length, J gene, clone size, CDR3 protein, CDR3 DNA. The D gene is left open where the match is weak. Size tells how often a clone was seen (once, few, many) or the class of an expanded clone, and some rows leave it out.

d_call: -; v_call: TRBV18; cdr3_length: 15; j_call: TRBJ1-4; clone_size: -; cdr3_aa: CASSPLGDRVEKLFF; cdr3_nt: TGTGCCAGCTCACCACTAGGGGATCGTGTTGAAAAACTGTTTTTT
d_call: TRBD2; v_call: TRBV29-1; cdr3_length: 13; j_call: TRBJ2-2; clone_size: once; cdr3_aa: CSGSGRNTGELFF; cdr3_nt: TGCAGCGGGAGCGGGAGAAACACCGGGGAGCTGTTTTTT
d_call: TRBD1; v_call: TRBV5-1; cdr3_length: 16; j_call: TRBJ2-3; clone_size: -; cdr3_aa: CASRGQAASSTDTQYF; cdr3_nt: TGCGCCAGCAGAGGACAGGCCGCCTCGAGCACAGATACGCAGTATTTT
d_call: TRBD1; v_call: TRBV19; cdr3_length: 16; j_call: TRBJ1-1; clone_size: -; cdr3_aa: CASSRDREGMDTEAFF; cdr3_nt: TGTGCCAGTAGTCGGGACAGGGAGGGTATGGACACTGAAGCTTTCTTT
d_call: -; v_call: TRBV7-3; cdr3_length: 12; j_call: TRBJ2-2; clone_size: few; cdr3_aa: CASSFFGGELFF; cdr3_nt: TGTGCCAGCAGCTTCTTCGGTGGGGAGCTGTTTTTT
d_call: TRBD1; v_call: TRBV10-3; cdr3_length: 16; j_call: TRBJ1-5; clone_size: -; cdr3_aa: CAISESGGGAFQPQHF; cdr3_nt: TGTGCCATCAGTGAGTCAGGAGGGGGCGCGTTCCAGCCCCAGCATTTT
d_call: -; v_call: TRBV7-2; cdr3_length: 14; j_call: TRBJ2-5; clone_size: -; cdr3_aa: CASSLGPSAETQYF; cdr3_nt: TGTGCCAGCAGCTTAGGACCGAGCGCAGAGACCCAGTACTTC
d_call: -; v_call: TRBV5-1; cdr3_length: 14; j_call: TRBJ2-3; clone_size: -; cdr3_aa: CASNLGTVTDTQYF; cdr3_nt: TGCGCCAGCAACCTGGGCACGGTGACAGATACGCAGTATTTT
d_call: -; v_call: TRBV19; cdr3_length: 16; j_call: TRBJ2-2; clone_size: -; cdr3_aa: CASSISGGANTGELFF; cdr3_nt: TGTGCCAGTAGTATCTCAGGCGGGGCGAACACCGGGGAGCTGTTTTTT
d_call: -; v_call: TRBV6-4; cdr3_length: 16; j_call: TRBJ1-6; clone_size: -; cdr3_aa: CASSDTGRGDNSPLHF; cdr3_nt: TGTGCCAGCAGTGACACCGGGAGGGGGGATAATTCACCCCTCCACTTT
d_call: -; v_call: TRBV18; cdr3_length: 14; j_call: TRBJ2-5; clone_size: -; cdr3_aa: CASSPAQRQETQYF; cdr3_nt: TGTGCCAGCTCACCGGCCCAGCGACAAGAGACCCAGTACTTC
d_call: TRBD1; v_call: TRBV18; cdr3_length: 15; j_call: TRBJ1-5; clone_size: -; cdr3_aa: CASSPIGTDNQPQHF; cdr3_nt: TGTGCCAGCTCACCCATCGGGACAGACAATCAGCCCCAGCATTTT
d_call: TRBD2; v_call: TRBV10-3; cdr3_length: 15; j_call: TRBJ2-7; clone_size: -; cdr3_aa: CASNEKGLGEHEQYF; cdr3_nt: TGTGCCAGCAACGAAAAGGGACTAGGGGAACACGAGCAGTACTTC
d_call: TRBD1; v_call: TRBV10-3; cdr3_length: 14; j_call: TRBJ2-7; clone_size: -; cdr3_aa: CAISEPDRGSEQYF; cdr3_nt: TGTGCCATCAGTGAGCCGGACAGGGGGTCCGAGCAGTACTTC
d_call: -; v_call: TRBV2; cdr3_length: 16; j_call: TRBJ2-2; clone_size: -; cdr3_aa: CASSELVLGDTGELFF; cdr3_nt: TGTGCCAGCAGTGAGTTGGTCCTGGGGGACACCGGGGAGCTGTTTTTT
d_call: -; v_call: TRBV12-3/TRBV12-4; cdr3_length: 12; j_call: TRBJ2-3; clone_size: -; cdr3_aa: CASSELTDTQYF; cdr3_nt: TGTGCCAGCAGCGAACTCACAGATACGCAGTATTTT
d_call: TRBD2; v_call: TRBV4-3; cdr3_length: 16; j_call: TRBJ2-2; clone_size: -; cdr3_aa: CASSQLTSAFTGELFF; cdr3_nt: TGCGCCAGCAGCCAACTGACTAGCGCCTTCACCGGGGAGCTGTTTTTT
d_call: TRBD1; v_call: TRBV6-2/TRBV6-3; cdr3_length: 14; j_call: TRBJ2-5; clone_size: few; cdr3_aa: CASSLTGPQETQYF; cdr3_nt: TGTGCCAGCAGCCTGACAGGGCCGCAAGAGACCCAGTACTTC
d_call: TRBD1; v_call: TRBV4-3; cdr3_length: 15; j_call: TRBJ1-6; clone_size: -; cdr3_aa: CASSQGAGGISPLHF; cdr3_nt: TGCGCCAGCAGCCAAGGGGCAGGGGGGATTTCACCCCTCCACTTT
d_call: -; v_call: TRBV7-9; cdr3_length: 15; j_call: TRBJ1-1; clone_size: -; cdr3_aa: CASSFIKGSNTEAFF; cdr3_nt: TGTGCCAGCAGCTTTATAAAAGGGTCGAACACTGAAGCTTTCTTT
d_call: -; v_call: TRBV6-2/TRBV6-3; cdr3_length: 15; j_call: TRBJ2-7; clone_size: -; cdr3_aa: CASSYLPGDHYEQYF; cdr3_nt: TGTGCCAGCAGTTATCTCCCAGGGGACCACTACGAGCAGTACTTC
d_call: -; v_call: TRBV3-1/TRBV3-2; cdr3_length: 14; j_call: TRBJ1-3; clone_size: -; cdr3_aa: CASSQGGAGNTIYF; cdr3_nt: TGTGCCAGCAGCCAAGGAGGGGCTGGAAACACCATATATTTT
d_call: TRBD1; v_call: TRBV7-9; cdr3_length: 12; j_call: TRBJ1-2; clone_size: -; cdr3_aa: CASSGQGYGYTF; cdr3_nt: TGTGCCAGCAGCGGACAGGGTTATGGCTACACCTTC
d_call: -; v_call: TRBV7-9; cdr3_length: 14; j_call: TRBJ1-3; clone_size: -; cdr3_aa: CASLTSDGGNTIYF; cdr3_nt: TGTGCCAGCCTTACGTCGGATGGGGGAAACACCATATATTTT
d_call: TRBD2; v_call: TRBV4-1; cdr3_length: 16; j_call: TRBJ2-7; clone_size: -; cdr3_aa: CASSQVAPSGNYEQYF; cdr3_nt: TGCGCCAGCAGCCAAGTGGCGCCTAGCGGGAACTACGAGCAGTACTTC
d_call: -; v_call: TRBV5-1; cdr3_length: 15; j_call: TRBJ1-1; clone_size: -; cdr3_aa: CASSLAVSMNTEAFF; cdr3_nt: TGCGCCAGCAGCTTGGCGGTCAGCATGAACACTGAAGCTTTCTTT
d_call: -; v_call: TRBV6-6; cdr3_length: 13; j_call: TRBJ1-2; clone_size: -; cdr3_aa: CASFVGQIYGYTF; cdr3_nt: TGTGCCAGCTTTGTGGGGCAGATCTATGGCTACACCTTC
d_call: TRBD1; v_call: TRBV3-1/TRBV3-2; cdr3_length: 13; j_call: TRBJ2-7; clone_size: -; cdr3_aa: CASSQQTGQGQYF; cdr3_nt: TGTGCCAGCAGCCAACAGACAGGGCAAGGGCAGTACTTC
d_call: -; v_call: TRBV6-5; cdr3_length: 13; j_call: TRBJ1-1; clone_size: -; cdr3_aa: CASSPGRNTEAFF; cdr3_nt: TGTGCCAGCAGCCCGGGCAGGAACACTGAAGCTTTCTTT
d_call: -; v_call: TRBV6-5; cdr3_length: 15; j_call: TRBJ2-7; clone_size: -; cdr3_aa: CASSYQPASPYEQYF; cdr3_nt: TGTGCCAGCAGTTACCAACCAGCCTCTCCCTACGAGCAGTACTTC
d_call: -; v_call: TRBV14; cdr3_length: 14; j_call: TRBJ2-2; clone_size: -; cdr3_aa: CASSQQANTGELFF; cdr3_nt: TGTGCCAGCAGCCAACAGGCGAACACCGGGGAGCTGTTTTTT
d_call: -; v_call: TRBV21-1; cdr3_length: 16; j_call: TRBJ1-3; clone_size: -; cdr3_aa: CASSKGGTGRGNTIYF; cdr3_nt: TGTGCCAGCAGCAAAGGGGGGACAGGGAGGGGAAACACCATATATTTT
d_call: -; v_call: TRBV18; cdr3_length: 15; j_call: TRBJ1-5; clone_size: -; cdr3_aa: CASSPGLGFLQPQHF; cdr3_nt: TGTGCCAGCTCACCAGGTCTTGGGTTTCTTCAGCCCCAGCATTTT